This T cell receptor beta chain derives from a study of blood T cells in healthy people across ages. This clonotype showed up just a few times. What it binds is not known. The V and J ends lost 6 bases and 7 bases, in that order; junction bases with no gene match: 11. The CDR3 has 15 residues. The germline V gene has CDR1 MDHEN and CDR2 SYDVKM. Total RNA, at least 5.5 micrograms per sample, was extracted from PBMCs. The study, taken as a whole, reports: Donor CMV status was unknown, possibly confounding expanded clonotype changes.

Through a sample-barcoded 5' primer and a J-beta primer mix, a second PCR was run for roughly 7 to 12 cycles. TCRdb analysed the 5' RACE reads with MiXCR anew, one entry per CDR3 protein. The sample lists 700,000 or so distinct CDR3 sequences, 40% to 45% occurring once. Sequences were obtained from blood. The clonotype originates from an older man in good health. The chain is built from TRBV28 and TRBJ2-1; 8 positions match TRBD2. CDR3 nucleotide sequence: TGTGCCAGCAGACCCATGTCGGGAGGGTTGAATGAGCAGTTCTTC. It yields the protein CASRPMSGGLNEQFF. The variable domain in full, with the rest retrieved from reference TRBV28 and TRBJ2-1, is DVKVTQSSRYLVKRTGEKVFLECVQDMDHENMFWYRQDPGLGLRLIYFSYDVKMKEKGDIPEGYSVSREKKERFSLILESASTNQTSMYLCASRPMSGGLNEQFFGPGTRLTVL.